This T cell receptor beta chain derives from a study of shared clonotypes between healthy human individuals. Across several immunoSEQ plates, the genomic DNA of each subset was split evenly. Methods used by the authors: There were no quality scores in the junction-only immunoSEQ sequences, so filtering differed. TCRdb keeps only in-frame clones here, not all; method: immunoSEQ multiplex PCR. The V and J calls and clone size are taken from that table; D and trimming were inferred from the DNA. The table records approximately 2.4 million clones, approximately 94% of them present only once. The V end lost 8 bases, the J end lost 6 bases, and 8 bases lay between the germline ends. CDR3 size: 11 residues. Germline V gene sequence: CDR1 SGHRS, CDR2 YFSETQ. On this clone: Antigen: not known.

Only Caucasian adults living in Nashville, Tennessee made up the donor group. Study-wide results and limits: Generation probabilities were higher for clonotypes shared across all four sorted-subset donors than for unshared ones.

The receptor was isolated from a man aged 18 to 30 in good health. The sequenced sample was naive CD4+ T cells sorted from blood. Subset here: CD45RA+ positively selected. The chain is built from TRBV5-1 and TRBJ2-2; no reliable D call. The CDR3 protein is CASSRPGELFF. In nucleotides, the CDR3 is TGCGCCAGTTCTCGCCCCGGGGAGCTGTTTTTT.